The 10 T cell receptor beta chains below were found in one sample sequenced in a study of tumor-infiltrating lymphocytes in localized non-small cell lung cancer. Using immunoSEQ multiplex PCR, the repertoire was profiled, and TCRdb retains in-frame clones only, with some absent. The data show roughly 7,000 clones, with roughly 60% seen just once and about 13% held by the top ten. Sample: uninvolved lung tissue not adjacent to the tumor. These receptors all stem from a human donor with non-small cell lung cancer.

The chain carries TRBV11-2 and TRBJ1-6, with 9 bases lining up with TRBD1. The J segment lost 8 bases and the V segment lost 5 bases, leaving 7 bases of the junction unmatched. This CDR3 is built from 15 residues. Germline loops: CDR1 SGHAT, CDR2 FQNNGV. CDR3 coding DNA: TGTGCCAGCAGCGAAACGGGACAGGGTCATTCACCCCTCCACTTT. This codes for CASSETGQGHSPLHF.

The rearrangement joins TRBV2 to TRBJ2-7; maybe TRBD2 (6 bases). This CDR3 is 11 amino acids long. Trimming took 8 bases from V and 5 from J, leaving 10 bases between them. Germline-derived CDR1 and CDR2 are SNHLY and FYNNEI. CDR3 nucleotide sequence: TGTGCCAGCGGGGGGTTTAACGAGCAGTACTTC. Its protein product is CASGGFNEQYF. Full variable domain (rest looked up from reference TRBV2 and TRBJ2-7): EPEVTQTPSHQVTQMGQEVILRCVPISNHLYFYWYRQILGQKVEFLVSFYNNEISEKSEIFDDQFSVERPDGSNFTLKIRSTKLEDSAMYFCASGGFNEQYFGPGTRLTVT.

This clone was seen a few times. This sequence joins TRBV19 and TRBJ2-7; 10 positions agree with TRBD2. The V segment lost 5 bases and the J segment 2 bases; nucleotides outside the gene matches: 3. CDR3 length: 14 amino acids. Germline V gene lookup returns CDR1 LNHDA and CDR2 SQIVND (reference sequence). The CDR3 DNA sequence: TGTGCCAGTAGTTTTAGCGGGGGGACCTACGAGCAGTACTTC. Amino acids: CASSFSGGTYEQYF.

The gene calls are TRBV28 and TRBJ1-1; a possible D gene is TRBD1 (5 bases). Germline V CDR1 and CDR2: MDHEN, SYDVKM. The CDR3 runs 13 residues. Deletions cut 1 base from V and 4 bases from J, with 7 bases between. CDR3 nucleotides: TGTGCCAGCAGTTTATATGGGGGCACTGAAGCTTTCTTT. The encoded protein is CASSLYGGTEAFF.

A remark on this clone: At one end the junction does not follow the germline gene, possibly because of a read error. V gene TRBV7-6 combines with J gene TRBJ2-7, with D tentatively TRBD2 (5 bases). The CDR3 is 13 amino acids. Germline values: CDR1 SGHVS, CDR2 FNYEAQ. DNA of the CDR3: TGCGCCAGCAGCCAAGCTGGAGCGGACGAGCAGTACTTC. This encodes CASSQAGADEQYF.

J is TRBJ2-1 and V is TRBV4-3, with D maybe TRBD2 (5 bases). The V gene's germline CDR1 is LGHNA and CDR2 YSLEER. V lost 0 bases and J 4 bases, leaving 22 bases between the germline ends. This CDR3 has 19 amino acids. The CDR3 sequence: CASSQDFGLPSRFYNEQFF. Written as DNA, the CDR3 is TGCGCCAGCAGCCAAGATTTCGGGCTGCCTAGCCGATTTTACAATGAGCAGTTCTTC.

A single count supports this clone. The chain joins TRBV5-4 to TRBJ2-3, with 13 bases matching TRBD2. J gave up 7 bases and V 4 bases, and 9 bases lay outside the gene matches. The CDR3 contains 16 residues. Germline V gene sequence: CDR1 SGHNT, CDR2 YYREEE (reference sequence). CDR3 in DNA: TGTGCCAGCAGCGCCCCACTAGCGGGGGGGGCTTATACGCAGTATTTT. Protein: CASSAPLAGGAYTQYF.

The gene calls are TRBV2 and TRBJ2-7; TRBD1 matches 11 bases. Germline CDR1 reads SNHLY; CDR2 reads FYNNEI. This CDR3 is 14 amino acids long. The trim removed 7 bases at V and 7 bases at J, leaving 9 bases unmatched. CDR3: CASTQDRGLGEQYF. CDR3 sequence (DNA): TGTGCCAGCACCCAGGACAGGGGGCTTGGGGAGCAGTACTTC.

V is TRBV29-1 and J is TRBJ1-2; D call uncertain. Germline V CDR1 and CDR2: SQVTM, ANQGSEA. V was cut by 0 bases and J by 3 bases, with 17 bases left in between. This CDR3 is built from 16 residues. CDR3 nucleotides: TGCAGCGTTGAAGAGGAAAAGGGCCCGTCCCACTATGGCTACACCTTC. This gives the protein CSVEEEKGPSHYGYTF.

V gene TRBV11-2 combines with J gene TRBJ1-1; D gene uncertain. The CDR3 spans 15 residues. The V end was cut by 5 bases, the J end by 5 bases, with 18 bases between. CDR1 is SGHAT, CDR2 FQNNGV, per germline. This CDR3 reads CASSPGGLAGTEAFF. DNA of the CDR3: TGTGCCAGCAGCCCCGGAGGCCTCGCGGGAACTGAAGCTTTCTTT.